These 28 T cell receptor beta chains came from one sample sequenced in a study of cytomegalovirus exposure and HLA in healthy donors. PCR employed 60 Vbeta and 13 Jbeta primers. TCRdb keeps only in-frame clones here, not all; method: immunoSEQ multiplex PCR. The sample includes roughly 120,000 clones, 84% of them seen just once. Sequencing was carried out using PBMCs. The receptors were sampled from a woman between 18 and 29 years old in good health and CMV-seropositive.

About this clone: In the same sample, other DNA sequences code for this CDR3. The chain combines TRBV19 with TRBJ2-7; 13 bases are a match to TRBD2. The germline gives CDR1 LNHDA, CDR2 SQIVND (reference sequence). CDR3 length: 19 amino acids. After removal of 5 bases from V and 6 bases from J, the junction contained 19 bases not matched to a gene. CDR3: CASSAWWTSGGSQGGEQYF. CDR3 coding DNA: TGTGCCAGTAGTGCCTGGTGGACTAGCGGGGGATCGCAAGGGGGCGAGCAGTACTTC.

The V gene is TRBV19, the J gene TRBJ2-2; D possibly corresponds to TRBD1 (5 bases). Trimming cost V 3 bases and J 7 bases, with 12 bases left between them. This CDR3 has 14 residues. Germline CDR1 is LNHDA and CDR2 is SQIVND (reference sequence). The CDR3 region is CASSIRKQGGELFF. For the CDR3, the DNA is TGTGCCAGTAGTATCCGAAAGCAGGGCGGGGAGCTGTTTTTT.

This chain joins TRBV11-2 and TRBJ2-1; 8 bases agree with TRBD2. Germline CDR1 reads SGHAT; CDR2 reads FQNNGV. The CDR3 is 15 residues long. The V and J ends lost 5 bases and 13 bases, in that order; junction bases with no gene match: 16. Written as DNA, the CDR3 is TGTGCCAGCAGCCCAACCTGGGGGGCGGGGGGCATACAGTTCTTC. It encodes CASSPTWGAGGIQFF.

V usage is TRBV6-4 and J usage is TRBJ2-3; TRBD2 matches 9 bases. Looked up from germline, CDR1 is MRHNA and CDR2 is SNTAGT. This CDR3 comprises 15 residues. The V segment lost 2 bases and the J segment 2 bases; nucleotides outside the gene matches: 2. The CDR3 here is CASSDGGGATDTQYF. The CDR3 DNA reads TGTGCCAGCAGTGACGGCGGGGGGGCCACAGATACGCAGTATTTT.

The chain joins TRBV6-1 to TRBJ2-1; 7 bases line up with TRBD2. The germline CDR1 and CDR2 sequences are MNHNS and SASEGT. The junction had 6 bases not matched to a gene; V was cut back by 11 bases and J by 2 bases. The CDR3 sequence is 13 residues long. The CDR3 is CADRLATYNEQFF. CDR3 DNA: TGTGCCGACAGACTAGCAACCTACAATGAGCAGTTCTTC.

The genes are TRBV5-6 and TRBJ2-3, with D possibly matching TRBD1 (6 bases). Germline V gene data show CDR1 as SGHDT and CDR2 as YYEEEE. Trimming shortened V by 2 bases and J by 5 bases, and 12 bases separated the two germline ends. The CDR3 spans 14 residues. The CDR3 sequence is CASSFATGLDTQYF. The CDR3 nucleotides read TGTGCCAGCAGCTTTGCCACAGGGTTAGATACGCAGTATTTT.

The gene calls are TRBV5-6 and TRBJ1-2; the match to TRBD1 covers 8 bases. CDR3 length equals 14 residues. In germline, CDR1 is SGHDT, CDR2 YYEEEE. V lost 4 bases to trimming and J lost 4 bases; unmatched junction nucleotides: 6. CDR3 loop: CASSEETGGYGYTF. In DNA form, the CDR3 reads TGTGCCAGCAGCGAAGAAACAGGGGGCTATGGCTACACCTTC.

This clone was recorded once. V gene TRBV7-9 combines with J gene TRBJ1-1; D may be TRBD1 (5 bases). Trimming cost V 0 bases and J 8 bases, with 16 bases left between them. The germline V gene has CDR1 SEHNR and CDR2 FQNEAQ (reference sequence). The CDR3 contains 15 residues. The CDR3 sequence: CASSLALRDRREAFF. Here the CDR3 DNA reads TGTGCCAGCAGCTTAGCTTTGCGGGACCGACGAGAAGCTTTCTTT.

The chain is built from TRBV9 and TRBJ2-3; no firm D call. V was cut by 0 bases and J by 1 base, with 9 bases left in between. Germline assignment: CDR1 SGDLS and CDR2 YYNGEE. This CDR3 is 15 amino acids long. The CDR3 loop reads CASSVGHIGTDTQYF. The CDR3 nucleotides are TGTGCCAGCAGCGTAGGGCATATTGGCACAGATACGCAGTATTTT.

The chain carries TRBV7-2 and TRBJ1-4, with 8 bases that match TRBD1. Trimming took 4 bases from V and 8 from J; bases not matched to a gene: 12. The CDR3 covers 16 residues. From germline, CDR1 is SGHTA and CDR2 FQGNSA. The CDR3 region is CASSCPKGQGCEKLFF. CDR3 nucleotide sequence: TGTGCCAGCAGCTGCCCCAAAGGACAGGGATGCGAAAAACTGTTTTTT.

This clone was observed once. J is TRBJ1-2 and V is TRBV5-1; 7 nucleotides agree with TRBD1. Germline-derived CDR1 and CDR2 are SGHRS and YFSETQ. CDR3 length: 13 amino acids. V lost 4 bases, J lost 7 bases, and 7 bases stayed unmatched. The CDR3 nucleotides read TGCGCCAGCAGCCCACGACAGGGTTTTGGCTACACCTTC. Protein sequence: CASSPRQGFGYTF.

The chain has TRBV5-5 and TRBJ1-1; 7 bases agree with TRBD1. CDR3 length: 16 amino acids. V trimming: 3 bases; J trimming: 6 bases; junction bases outside the gene matches: 14. CDR1 and CDR2 from the germline V gene are SGHKS and YYEKEE (reference sequence). Here the CDR3 reads CASSSNRGMSLAEAFF. The CDR3 DNA reads TGTGCCAGCAGCTCCAACAGGGGAATGTCCCTCGCTGAAGCTTTCTTT.

Here the CDR3 DNA reads TGCGCCAGCAGCCAACCCCGCGGGGGTTGGGACAATGAGCAGTTCTTC. Amino acids: CASSQPRGGWDNEQFF. The chain links TRBV4-1 to TRBJ2-1; 7 nucleotides line up with TRBD2. CDR3 length: 16 residues. V was pared by 2 bases and J by 5 bases, with 9 bases of the junction left unmatched. Per germline, CDR1 MGHRA and CDR2 YSYEKL.

This sequence joins TRBV7-3 and TRBJ1-1, with TRBD1 matching 8 bases. This CDR3 has 15 amino acids. Per germline, CDR1 SGHTA and CDR2 FQGTGA. Losses at the gene ends were 4 bases for V and 3 bases for J; bases not matched to a gene: 7. The CDR3 protein is CASSSTETGDTEAFF. CDR3 DNA sequence: TGTGCCAGCAGCTCAACAGAGACAGGGGACACTGAAGCTTTCTTT.

This chain links TRBV13 with TRBJ2-5; no clear D. Judging by the DNA end, TRBJ2-7 fits better; the J call may be wrong. From germline, CDR1 is PRHDT and CDR2 FYEKMQ (reference sequence). The CDR3 length is 11 residues. The CDR3 nucleotides are TGTGCCAGCAGCTCCTCCTACGAGCAGTACTTC. Encoded protein: CASSSSYEQYF.

The gene calls are TRBV5-1 and TRBJ1-6, with D maybe TRBD1 (5 bases). Germline V CDR1 and CDR2: SGHRS, YFSETQ. This CDR3 region has 17 residues. Trimming shortened V by 4 bases and J by 0 bases, and 14 bases separated the two germline ends. The CDR3 nucleotides read TGCGCCAGCAGCCCGTGGACACCCTCCTCCTATAATTCACCCCTCCACTTT. As protein: CASSPWTPSSYNSPLHF.

This clone was picked up one time. J is TRBJ1-3 and V is TRBV4-2; the D gene is possibly TRBD1 (6 bases). Trimming cost V 4 bases and J 0 bases, with 13 bases left between them. Germline V gene lookup returns CDR1 LGHNA and CDR2 YNFKEQ. The length of the CDR3 is 16 residues. CDR3 residues: CASSPDSPSSGNTIYF. The CDR3 nucleotides read TGTGCCAGCAGCCCGGACAGCCCGAGCTCTGGAAACACCATATATTTT.

V gene TRBV11-1 combines with J gene TRBJ2-2; no firm D call. Germline CDR1 SGHAT, CDR2 FQDESV (reference sequence). This CDR3 region has 15 residues. With 2 bases removed from V and 7 bases from J, the gap between germline ends came to 14 bases. DNA of the CDR3: TGTGCCAGCAGCTTAAATTCGGTGCAAAGCGGGGAGCTGTTTTTT. Amino acids: CASSLNSVQSGELFF.

This sequence joins TRBV6-1 and TRBJ2-3, with unresolved D. The CDR3 runs to 13 residues. V lost 4 bases and J lost 4, with 9 bases in between. Germline V gene sequence: CDR1 MNHNS, CDR2 SASEGT. CDR3 region: CASSALTSDTQYF. Here the CDR3 DNA reads TGTGCCAGCAGTGCGCTAACTTCAGATACGCAGTATTTT.

The chain joins TRBV5-4 to TRBJ2-3; D ambiguous. CDR1 and CDR2 from the germline V gene are SGHNT and YYREEE (reference sequence). The V gene lost 4 bases and the J gene lost 4 bases, with 10 bases spanning the gap. The CDR3 loop spans 13 amino acids. DNA for the CDR3: TGTGCCAGCAGCCCTTGGGCCGCAGATACGCAGTATTTT. Translated: CASSPWAADTQYF.

This chain links TRBV6-1 with TRBJ1-2; 9 nucleotides align to TRBD1. Germline trimming cut 5 bases from V and 8 bases from J; bases unmatched to any gene: 12. Germline V CDR1 and CDR2: MNHNS, SASEGT. This CDR3 comprises 15 residues. CDR3 DNA sequence: TGTGCCAGCAGTCCAAGGGACAGGGCGTCGGGCGGCTACACCTTC. Protein: CASSPRDRASGGYTF.

As concerns this clone: Sequence at one end of the junction differs from germline and may be a read error. The V and J genes are TRBV7-7 and TRBJ2-2; 9 bases align to TRBD2. CDR3 length: 16 residues. The germline CDR1 and CDR2 sequences are SSHAT and FNYEAQ (reference sequence). Here the CDR3 reads CASSSRGGDNTGELFF. CDR3 sequence (DNA): TGTGCTAGCAGCTCCCGCGGGGGGGATAACACCGGGGAGCTGTTTTTT.

The J gene is TRBJ2-2, the V gene TRBV2; TRBD1 agrees at 12 bases. The CDR3 has 17 amino acids. CDR1 is SNHLY, CDR2 FYNNEI, per germline. V was pared by 5 bases and J by 4 bases, with 8 bases of the junction left unmatched. The CDR3 nucleotides read TGTGCCAGCAGTAGCTCCGGGACAGGGGGCAGCACCGGGGAGCTGTTTTTT. As protein: CASSSSGTGGSTGELFF.

The chain couples TRBV5-1 to TRBJ2-5, with TRBD2 matching over 7 bases. The trim removed 4 bases at V and 5 bases at J, leaving 8 bases unmatched. The length of the CDR3 is 14 residues. Germline CDR1 and CDR2: SGHRS and YFSETQ. The DNA for the CDR3 is TGCGCCAGCAGCCGGGGGGACGGTTGGGAGACCCAGTACTTC. This encodes CASSRGDGWETQYF.

The chain is built from TRBV25-1 and TRBJ1-1; 12 bases fit TRBD1. This CDR3 is built from 17 residues. The germline CDR1 and CDR2 sequences are MGHDK and SYGVNS. V gave up 7 bases and J gave up 4 bases; unmatched junction bases: 13. CDR3 bases: TGTGCCAGCAAGGGACGGGACAGGGGGCTTGAGAGCACTGAAGCTTTCTTT. Its protein is CASKGRDRGLESTEAFF.

This clone was observed a single time. CDR3 amino acids: CASSLGTSGGFLNQETQYF. In nucleotides, the CDR3 is TGTGCCAGCAGCTTAGGGACTAGCGGGGGCTTTTTAAACCAAGAGACCCAGTACTTC. The chain carries TRBV11-3 and TRBJ2-5; TRBD2 aligns across 13 bases. V lost 1 base, J lost 0 bases, and 8 bases stayed unmatched. Germline lookup yields CDR1 SGHNT and CDR2 YENEEA. The CDR3 has 19 residues.

V gene TRBV13 combines with J gene TRBJ2-3; 14 positions agree with TRBD2. The CDR3 contains 19 residues. The germline gives CDR1 PRHDT, CDR2 FYEKMQ (reference sequence). The J segment lost 7 bases and the V segment lost 0 bases, leaving 12 bases of the junction unmatched. The CDR3 sequence: CASSLGRATSGGVAHTQYF. Written as DNA, the CDR3 is TGTGCCAGCAGCTTAGGTCGGGCGACTAGCGGGGGGGTCGCGCATACGCAGTATTTT.

The genes are TRBV10-1 and TRBJ2-1; D unclear. The CDR3 has 13 residues. Germline V gene data show CDR1 as WNHNN and CDR2 as SYGVQD (reference sequence). V was pared by 2 bases and J by 4 bases, with 6 bases between. The CDR3 here is CASSETVYNEQFF. CDR3 DNA: TGCGCCAGCAGTGAGACGGTTTACAATGAGCAGTTCTTC.